A single T cell receptor (beta chain) is shown here with its context. The antigen remains undetermined. These data belong to a study of shared clonotypes between healthy human individuals. In the study overall: The plates for each donor numbered three CD4 naive, three CD4 memory, two CD8 naive and one CD8 memory.

General study points: Generation probabilities of non-shared clonotypes were lower (relative to those shared by all four donors).

The authors loaded 200 ng DNA, approximately 30,000 T cell genomes, into sorted-subset replicate PCRs. Data came from immunoSEQ multiplex PCR; TCRdb stores just in-frame clones and leaves some out. Of some 2 million clones listed, roughly 95% were seen once; the top ten hold under 0.15%. CDR1 and CDR2 (germline): SGHAT, FQNNGV. The ends were cut back, 3 bases at V and 3 bases at J, with 17 bases in the middle. The CDR3 is made up of 16 amino acids. The split of CD4+ cells yielded CD45RA+ naive and CD45RA-negative memory subsets. The specimen was naive CD4+ T cells sorted from blood. Subset defined: CD45RA+ positively selected. The source of this sequence is a man aged 18 to 29 in good health. The chain uses TRBV11-2 and TRBJ1-2; D is possibly TRBD1 (5 bases). CDR3 coding DNA: TGTGCCAGCAGCTTTCCAGGGAGTGGGGCTTACTATGGCTACACCTTC. This translates into CASSFPGSGAYYGYTF.